These 26 T cell receptor beta chains were all obtained from the same sample, sequenced in a study of OX40 agonist ivuxolimab in advanced cancers. TCRdb's copy holds only in-frame clones and misses some; the assay was immunoSEQ multiplex PCR. The table shows approximately 68,000 clones, with around 91% occurring only once. Sequencing was performed on CD4+ or CD8+ T cells sorted from blood, taken in a trial of the OX40 agonist ivuxolimab. These receptors all come from an adult with an advanced solid tumor such as melanoma, head and neck, liver or kidney cancer.

The V and J genes are TRBV27 and TRBJ2-3; TRBD2 agrees at 14 bases. V was pared by 3 bases and J by 3 bases, with 2 bases of the junction left unmatched. The length of the CDR3 is 16 residues. Per the germline V gene, CDR1 is MNHEY and CDR2 is SMNVEV (reference sequence). The CDR3 DNA sequence: TGTGCCAGCAGTTTGGGACTAGCGGGGGATACAGATACGCAGTATTTT. Residues: CASSLGLAGDTDTQYF.

J is TRBJ2-2 and V is TRBV10-1, with a possible D match to TRBD2 (6 bases). Germline CDR1 WNHNN, CDR2 SYGVQD (reference sequence). CDR3 length: 14 residues. Trimming left V 5 bases short and J 1 base short, with 8 bases between. Written as DNA, the CDR3 is TGCGCCAGCAGTACGGGACTGAACACCGGGGAGCTGTTTTTT. Amino acids: CASSTGLNTGELFF.

V and J are TRBV10-3 and TRBJ2-3, with 9 nucleotides matching TRBD2. With 3 bases clipped from V and 2 bases from J, the junction kept 6 bases outside the gene matches. CDR1 and CDR2 (germline): ENHRY, SYGVKD. There are 16 residues in the CDR3. This chain's CDR3 is CAISEIAGAITDTQYF. In DNA, the CDR3 is TGTGCCATCAGTGAAATAGCGGGGGCGATCACAGATACGCAGTATTTT.

V gene TRBV2 combines with J gene TRBJ2-1; the D is unclear. The V gene's germline CDR1 is SNHLY and CDR2 FYNNEI. V lost 0 bases and J 7 bases, leaving 13 bases between the germline ends. The CDR3 runs 15 residues. CDR3 region: CASSEAPVGRNEQFF. The CDR3 coding sequence is TGTGCCAGCAGTGAAGCCCCCGTCGGGCGGAATGAGCAGTTCTTC.

This chain joins TRBV11-2 and TRBJ2-5; no reliable D call. The CDR3 is made up of 13 amino acids. Looked up from germline, CDR1 is SGHAT and CDR2 is FQNNGV. Trimming cost V 4 bases and J 5 bases, with 11 bases left between them. The DNA of the CDR3 is TGTGCCAGCAGCTCCCGTCGGAAGGAGACCCAGTACTTC. This codes for CASSSRRKETQYF.

The genes are TRBV5-1 and TRBJ1-1; a possible D gene is TRBD1 (5 bases). Germline V gene lookup returns CDR1 SGHRS and CDR2 YFSETQ. V was trimmed by 4 bases and J by 7 bases, leaving 20 bases between them. The CDR3 runs 15 residues. The CDR3: CASSHLSGRVLEAFF. Here the CDR3 DNA reads TGCGCCAGCAGCCACCTTTCCGGCAGGGTGCTTGAAGCTTTCTTT.

V is TRBV11-3 and J is TRBJ1-4; maybe TRBD1 (6 bases). V was shortened by 2 bases and J by 5 bases, with 18 bases between the two germline ends. Germline V CDR1 and CDR2: SGHNT, YENEEA. This CDR3 has 17 residues. CDR3 residues: CASSLMAGGPQNEKLFF. In nucleotides, the CDR3 is TGTGCCAGCAGCTTAATGGCCGGGGGCCCGCAAAATGAAAAACTGTTTTTT.

The chain employs TRBV5-1 and TRBJ1-2, with 7 bases identical to TRBD1. Looked up from germline, CDR1 is SGHRS and CDR2 is YFSETQ. The CDR3 extends over 15 amino acids. Trimming removed 4 bases from V and 0 bases from J; junction bases left unmatched: 6. CDR3 sequence: CASSEQGQSNYGYTF. Written as DNA, the CDR3 is TGCGCCAGCAGCGAGCAGGGACAGTCTAACTATGGCTACACCTTC. The full variable domain, completed using reference TRBV5-1 and TRBJ1-2, is KAGVTQTPRYLIKTRGQQVTLSCSPISGHRSVSWYQQTPGQGLQFLFEYFSETQRNKGNFPGRFSGRQFSNSRSEMNVSTLELGDSALYLCASSEQGQSNYGYTFGSGTRLTVV.

The rearrangement links TRBV18 to TRBJ2-1, with unresolved D. The CDR3 loop spans 13 amino acids. V shed 3 bases and J shed 10 bases, with 13 bases lying between them. Germline CDR1 reads KGHSH; CDR2 reads LQKENI. In DNA, the CDR3 is TGTGCCAGCTCACCCTCGTTACCCGAGGAGCAGTTCTTC. Encoded protein: CASSPSLPEEQFF.

The chain has TRBV18 and TRBJ2-2; D gene unclear. Germline CDR1 is KGHSH and CDR2 is LQKENI. The CDR3 is made up of 15 amino acids. V lost 0 bases to trimming and J lost 0 bases, with 5 bases between them. The CDR3 coding sequence is TGTGCCAGCTCACCACCCGAGCCGAACACCGGGGAGCTGTTTTTT. It encodes CASSPPEPNTGELFF.

This sequence joins TRBV10-1 and TRBJ2-1, with 8 bases fitting TRBD2. Germline assignment: CDR1 WNHNN and CDR2 SYGVQD (reference sequence). The CDR3 covers 15 residues. The V and J ends lost 5 bases and 4 bases, in that order; junction bases with no gene match: 7. CDR3 in amino acids: CASSPGLGKYNEQFF. CDR3 DNA sequence: TGCGCCAGCAGTCCGGGACTAGGGAAATACAATGAGCAGTTCTTC.

This sequence joins TRBV6-4 and TRBJ2-7; the match to TRBD1 covers 8 bases. This CDR3 region has 14 residues. Germline-derived CDR1 and CDR2 are MRHNA and SNTAGT. The ends lost 6 bases at V and 2 bases at J; junction bases unmatched: 6. The CDR3 region has the DNA TGTGCCAGCAGCCCAGGGGACAGGCCCTACGAGCAGTACTTC. This translates into CASSPGDRPYEQYF.

The rearrangement links TRBV27 to TRBJ1-1, with D possibly TRBD1 on 6 matching bases. Germline V gives CDR1 MNHEY, CDR2 SMNVEV (reference sequence). Trimming stripped 1 base from V and 5 bases from J, with 14 bases between. The CDR3 is 15 amino acids. CDR3 sequence: CASSLFEGVRTEAFF. CDR3 nucleotide sequence: TGTGCCAGCAGTTTATTCGAGGGGGTACGAACTGAAGCTTTCTTT.

This clone showed up just once. J is TRBJ2-7 and V is TRBV4-1; D remains ambiguous. This CDR3 contains 15 residues. Germline CDR1 and CDR2: MGHRA and YSYEKL. With 6 bases removed from V and 0 bases from J, the gap between germline ends came to 15 bases. The CDR3 DNA sequence: TGCGCCAGCAGTCCCCTGGCGGTCCCCTCCTACGAGCAGTACTTC. Translated: CASSPLAVPSYEQYF.

J is TRBJ2-1 and V is TRBV6-4; D is possibly TRBD2 (5 bases). Germline CDR1 is MRHNA and CDR2 is SNTAGT. This CDR3 has 13 residues. V lost 4 bases, J lost 8 bases, and 12 bases lay in between. The CDR3 DNA reads as TGTGCCAGCAGTGGCTCAGGAGGCCATGAGCAGTTCTTC. Translation: CASSGSGGHEQFF.

The chain joins TRBV6-5 to TRBJ1-2, with a tentative D call TRBD1 (5 bases). CDR3 size: 12 residues. Trimming took 5 bases from V and 10 from J, leaving 14 bases between them. The germline V gene has CDR1 MNHEY and CDR2 SVGAGI. The CDR3 DNA reads as TGTGCCAGCAGTGGGCAGGGTCGGGACTACACCTTC. The encoded protein is CASSGQGRDYTF.

The rearrangement links TRBV14 to TRBJ1-2; no firm D call. V lost 0 bases to trimming and J lost 8 bases, with 16 bases between them. This CDR3 region has 15 residues. CDR1 and CDR2 (germline): SGHDN, FVKESK. The CDR3 coding sequence is TGTGCCAGCAGCCAAGATCGCGGCAGGCCCAAGGGCTACACCTTC. Protein sequence: CASSQDRGRPKGYTF.

The CDR3 DNA sequence: TGTGCCAGCAGTTACAATGGTCTCGCCGGAACAGATACGCAGTATTTT. Protein product: CASSYNGLAGTDTQYF. V and J are TRBV6-5 and TRBJ2-3; no clear D gene. Trimming took 2 bases from V and 3 from J, leaving 15 bases between them. This CDR3 contains 16 residues. Germline V lookup: CDR1 MNHEY, CDR2 SVGAGI.

The rearrangement links TRBV5-4 to TRBJ1-2, with 10 bases matching TRBD1. The J segment lost 4 bases and the V segment lost 3 bases, leaving 3 bases of the junction unmatched. The CDR3 is 14 amino acids. Per the germline V gene, CDR1 is SGHNT and CDR2 is YYREEE (reference sequence). The CDR3 DNA reads TGTGCCAGCAGCTACGGACAGGGGGGCTATGGCTACACCTTC. Its protein product is CASSYGQGGYGYTF.

The chain recombines TRBV6-1 with TRBJ1-2; D possibly corresponds to TRBD1 (6 bases). Germline CDR1 and CDR2: MNHNS and SASEGT. Trimming removed 7 bases from V and 4 bases from J, with 19 bases in between. This CDR3 spans 15 amino acids. The CDR3 DNA is TGTGCCAGCACCTATTACAGGGTGGGGACCTATGGCTACACCTTC. This encodes CASTYYRVGTYGYTF.

The rearrangement uses TRBV6-5 and TRBJ1-2, with D maybe TRBD1 (5 bases). The CDR3 sequence is 16 residues long. In germline, CDR1 is MNHEY, CDR2 SVGAGI. V lost 4 bases and J 3 bases, leaving 18 bases between the germline ends. The chain's CDR3 is CASSSAVGVRDYGYTF. DNA of the CDR3: TGTGCCAGCAGTTCTGCCGTGGGGGTACGGGACTATGGCTACACCTTC.

This clone has only one observation. CDR3 bases: TGCGCCAGCAGCCAAATGACAGGGGGGACTGAAGCTTTCTTT. Its protein is CASSQMTGGTEAFF. The rearrangement links TRBV5-1 to TRBJ1-1; 9 nucleotides align to TRBD1. V shed 4 bases and J 5 bases; nucleotides not matched to a gene: 6. This CDR3 contains 14 residues. Germline CDR1 is SGHRS and CDR2 is YFSETQ.

The chain combines TRBV6-5 with TRBJ2-7; 10 bases map to TRBD2. Germline V gene data show CDR1 as MNHEY and CDR2 as SVGAGI. CDR3 length: 15 amino acids. V trimming: 6 bases; J trimming: 7 bases; junction bases outside the gene matches: 12. The CDR3 nucleotides read TGTGCCAGCAGACCCCCCGGGACTAGCGCTTTAGAGCAGTACTTC. This encodes CASRPPGTSALEQYF.

The chain is built from TRBV7-8 and TRBJ1-5, with 10 bases aligning to TRBD1. V shed 5 bases, J shed 7 bases, and the junction held 11 bases outside the gene matches. Per germline, CDR1 SGHVS and CDR2 FQNEAQ. The CDR3 has 16 amino acids. In DNA, the CDR3 is TGTGCCAGCAGCGCCTCCCGGGACAGGGGACAGCAGCCCCAGCATTTT. Its protein product is CASSASRDRGQQPQHF.

Only a few counts were recorded for this clone. The V call is TRBV2, the J call TRBJ1-6; the match to TRBD1 covers 10 bases. CDR3 length: 16 amino acids. J gave up 7 bases and V 5 bases, and 8 bases lay outside the gene matches. The germline V gene encodes CDR1 SNHLY and CDR2 FYNNEI. The CDR3, as DNA: TGTGCCAGCAGTCCAGACAGGGGGCGCGACAATTCACCCCTCCACTTT. Protein product: CASSPDRGRDNSPLHF. Drawing the rest from reference TRBV2 and TRBJ1-6, the complete variable domain is EPEVTQTPSHQVTQMGQEVILRCVPISNHLYFYWYRQILGQKVEFLVSFYNNEISEKSEIFDDQFSVERPDGSNFTLKIRSTKLEDSAMYFCASSPDRGRDNSPLHFGNGTRLTVT.

This chain connects TRBV4-1 to TRBJ1-4, with 7 positions matching TRBD1. J lost 5 bases, V lost 4 bases, and 7 bases had no gene match. Germline values: CDR1 MGHRA, CDR2 YSYEKL. The CDR3 sequence is 15 residues long. The CDR3: CASSREQGTNEKLFF. The DNA for the CDR3 is TGCGCCAGCAGCCGAGAACAGGGGACGAATGAAAAACTGTTTTTT.